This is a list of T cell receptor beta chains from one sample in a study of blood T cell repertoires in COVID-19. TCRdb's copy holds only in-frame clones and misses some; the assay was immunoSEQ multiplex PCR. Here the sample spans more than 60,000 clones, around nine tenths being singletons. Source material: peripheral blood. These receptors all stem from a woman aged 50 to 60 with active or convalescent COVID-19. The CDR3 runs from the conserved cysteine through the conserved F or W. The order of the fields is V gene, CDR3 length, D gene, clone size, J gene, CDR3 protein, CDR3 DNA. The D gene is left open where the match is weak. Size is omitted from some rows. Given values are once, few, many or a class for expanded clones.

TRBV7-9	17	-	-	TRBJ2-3	CASSETQGRRSTDTQYF	TGTGCCAGCAGCGAGACTCAGGGGCGGCGGAGCACAGATACGCAGTATTTT
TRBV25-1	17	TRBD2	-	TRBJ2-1	CASSGRTSGSSGNEQFF	TGTGCCAGCAGTGGTCGGACTAGCGGGAGTTCGGGCAATGAGCAGTTCTTC
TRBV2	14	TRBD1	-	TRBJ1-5	CASTLGQDSPPQHF	TGTGCCAGCACCCTCGGACAGGACTCTCCGCCCCAGCATTTT
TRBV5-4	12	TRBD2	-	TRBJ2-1	CASSQSQRGQFF	TGTGCCAGCAGCCAATCTCAGCGGGGGCAGTTCTTC
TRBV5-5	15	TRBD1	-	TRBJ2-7	CASSGGTVASYEQYF	TGTGCCAGCAGCGGTGGGACAGTAGCCTCCTACGAGCAGTACTTC
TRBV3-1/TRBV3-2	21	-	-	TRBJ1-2	CASSQDASFVGGSEGSYGYTF	TGTGCCAGCAGCCAAGATGCATCTTTCGTAGGAGGATCGGAGGGATCCTATGGCTACACCTTC
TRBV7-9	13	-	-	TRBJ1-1	CASKETGGTEAFF	TGTGCCAGCAAAGAGACGGGGGGCACTGAAGCTTTCTTT
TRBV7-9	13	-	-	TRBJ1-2	CASSHGGNYGYTF	TGTGCCAGCAGCCACGGGGGGAACTATGGCTACACCTTC
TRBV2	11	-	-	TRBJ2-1	CASQPGNEQFF	TGTGCCAGCCAACCGGGCAATGAGCAGTTCTTC
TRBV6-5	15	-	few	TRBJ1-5	CASRTTRYSNQPQHF	TGTGCCAGCAGAACTACGAGGTATAGCAATCAGCCCCAGCATTTT
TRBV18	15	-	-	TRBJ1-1	CASSPPMDRGTEAFF	TGTGCCAGCTCACCGCCTATGGATAGGGGAACTGAAGCTTTCTTT
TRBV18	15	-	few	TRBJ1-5	CASSPPGVSNQPQHF	TGTGCCAGCTCACCTCCGGGGGTCAGCAATCAGCCCCAGCATTTT
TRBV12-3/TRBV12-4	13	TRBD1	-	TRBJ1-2	CASSTYRGDGYTF	TGTGCCAGCAGTACCTACAGGGGGGATGGCTACACCTTC
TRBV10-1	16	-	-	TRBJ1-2	CASSESSAGRNYGYTF	TGCGCCAGCAGTGAGTCGTCCGCCGGGAGGAACTATGGCTACACCTTC
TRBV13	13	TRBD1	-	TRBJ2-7	CASSLGQGLEQYF	TGTGCCAGCAGCCTCGGACAGGGGCTCGAGCAGTACTTC
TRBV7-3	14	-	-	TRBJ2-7	CASSPTSGAYEQYF	TGTGCCAGCAGCCCGACTAGTGGAGCCTACGAGCAGTACTTC
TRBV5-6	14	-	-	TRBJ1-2	CASSLGAGQVGYTF	TGTGCCAGCAGCTTGGGGGCAGGGCAGGTCGGCTACACCTTC
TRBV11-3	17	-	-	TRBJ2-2	CASSSLGRGTNTGELFF	TGTGCCAGCAGCTCTCTCGGTCGGGGTACGAACACCGGGGAGCTGTTTTTT
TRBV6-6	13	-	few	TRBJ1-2	CASSYAVNYGYTF	TGTGCCAGCAGTTACGCAGTAAACTATGGCTACACCTTC
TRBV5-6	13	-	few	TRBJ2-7	CASSLIVSYEQYF	TGTGCCAGCAGCCTAATAGTAAGCTACGAGCAGTACTTC
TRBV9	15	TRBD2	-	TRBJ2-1	CASAPRAGGSTEQFF	TGTGCCAGCGCACCCCGCGCGGGAGGATCTACTGAGCAGTTCTTC